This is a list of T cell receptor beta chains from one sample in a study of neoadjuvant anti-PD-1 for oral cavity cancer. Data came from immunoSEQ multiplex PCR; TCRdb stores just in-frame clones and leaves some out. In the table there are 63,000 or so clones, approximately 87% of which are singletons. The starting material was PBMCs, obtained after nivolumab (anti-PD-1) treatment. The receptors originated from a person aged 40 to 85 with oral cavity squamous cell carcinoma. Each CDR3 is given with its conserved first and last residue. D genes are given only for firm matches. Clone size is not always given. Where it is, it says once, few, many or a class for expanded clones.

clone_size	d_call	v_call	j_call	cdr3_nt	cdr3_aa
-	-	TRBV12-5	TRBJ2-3	TGTGCTAGTGGCGCCTCAGATACGCAGTATTTT	CASGASDTQYF
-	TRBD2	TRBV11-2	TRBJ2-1	TGTGCCAGCAGCTTAGGCGCGACTAGCGGGAGCAGGAATGAGCAGTTCTTC	CASSLGATSGSRNEQFF
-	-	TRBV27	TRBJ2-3	TGTGCCAGCAGTTACCGGACCAGCACAGATACGCAGTATTTT	CASSYRTSTDTQYF
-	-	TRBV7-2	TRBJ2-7	TGTGCCAGCAGCTTAGAGTGGGGGACCTACGAGCAGTACTTC	CASSLEWGTYEQYF
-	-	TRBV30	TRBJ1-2	TGTGCCTGGGGCCGAGTGAGGACAGCCCTTTATGGCTACACCTTC	CAWGRVRTALYGYTF
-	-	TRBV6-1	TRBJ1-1	TGTGCCAGCAGTTTAATGGACAGTGAAGCTTTCTTT	CASSLMDSEAFF
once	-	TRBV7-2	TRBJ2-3	TGTGCCAGCAGCCCACTGCCGGGCAGGGTCGAAGATACGCAGTATTTT	CASSPLPGRVEDTQYF
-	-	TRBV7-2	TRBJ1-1	TGTGCCAGCAGCTCTCAGGGGCTGAGCACTGAAGCTTTCTTT	CASSSQGLSTEAFF
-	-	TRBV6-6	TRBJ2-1	TGTGCCGGGGGCGCCGCAGCTTCCTACAATGAGCAGTTCTTC	CAGGAAASYNEQFF
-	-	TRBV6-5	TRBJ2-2	TGTGCCAGCAGTAAACCGGGACAGAACACCGGGGAGCTGTTTTTT	CASSKPGQNTGELFF
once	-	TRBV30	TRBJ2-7	TGTGCCTGGAGTCCGACAGGTAGAATCTACGAGCAGTACTTC	CAWSPTGRIYEQYF
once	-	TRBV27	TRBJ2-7	TGTGCCAGCAGCCGCCTGGTGGGAGGCGTTAGACTTTACGAGCAGTACTTC	CASSRLVGGVRLYEQYF
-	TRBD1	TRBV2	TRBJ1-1	TGTGCCAGCATTGCGGGACAGGGTATTCGTATGAACACTGAAGCTTTCTTT	CASIAGQGIRMNTEAFF
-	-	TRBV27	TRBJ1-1	TGTGCCAGCAGTTTATTTGGGAACACAGGGAACACTGAAGCTTTCTTT	CASSLFGNTGNTEAFF
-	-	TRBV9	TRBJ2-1	TGTGCCAGCGGCGACAATTGGTGGGAGCGGACCTACAATGAGCAGTTCTTC	CASGDNWWERTYNEQFF
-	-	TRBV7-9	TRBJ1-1	TGTGCCAGCAGGAGCACAGGGAACACTGAAGCTTTCTTT	CASRSTGNTEAFF
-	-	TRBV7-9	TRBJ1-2	TGTGCCAGCAGCTTAGTTAGCGCGGCTAACTATGGCTACACCTTC	CASSLVSAANYGYTF
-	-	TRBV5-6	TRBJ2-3	TGTGCCAGCAGCGACTGGAGGGACAGCCTGTCTAGCACAGATACGCAGTATTTT	CASSDWRDSLSSTDTQYF
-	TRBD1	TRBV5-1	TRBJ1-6	TGCGCCAGCAGCTTGGCCCCGGACAGGGGTTCACCCCTCCACTTT	CASSLAPDRGSPLHF
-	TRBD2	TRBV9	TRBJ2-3	TGTGCCAGCAGCTCGGGGGTGGGACTAGCGACCACAGATACGCAGTATTTT	CASSSGVGLATTDTQYF
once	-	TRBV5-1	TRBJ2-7	TGCGCCAGCAGCTTGGTAGGGGACGGGTACGAGCAGTACTTC	CASSLVGDGYEQYF
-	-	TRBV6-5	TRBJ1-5	TGTGCCAGCAGTTACTCCAGGTTCAATCAGCCCCAGCATTTT	CASSYSRFNQPQHF
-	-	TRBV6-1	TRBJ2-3	TGTGCCAGCAGCAAGGACAGCCAGCCCACAGATACGCAGTATTTT	CASSKDSQPTDTQYF
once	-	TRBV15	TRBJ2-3	TGTGCCACCAGCACAGGGACTCGATTCGCGACAGATACGCAGTATTTT	CATSTGTRFATDTQYF
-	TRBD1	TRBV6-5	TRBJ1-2	TGTGCCAGCAGTTCGACTCGGGACAGGGCTCGGAGTGGCTACACCTTC	CASSSTRDRARSGYTF
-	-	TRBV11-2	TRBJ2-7	TGTGCCAGCAGCTTAGGGGTAGGAAAGCCGGGGGAGCAGTACTTC	CASSLGVGKPGEQYF
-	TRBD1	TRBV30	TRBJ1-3	TGTGCCTGGACCCCCTGGGGACAGGGTGGAAACACCATATATTTT	CAWTPWGQGGNTIYF